The 15 T cell receptor beta chains in this list originate from one sample, sequenced in a study of beta chain features in type 1 diabetes. The study's findings and limits: All four CD4+ subsets of Type 1 diabetes patients contained TCRB CDR3s that were moderately but significantly shorter.

Expressed TCRB transcripts were sequenced after all isolated RNA was converted to cDNA. Libraries were prepared by immunoSEQ multiplex PCR; TCRdb keeps only in-frame clonotypes and omits some of them. This table holds roughly 150,000 clones, over 6% found once. These receptors' antigens are unknown. The sequenced sample consisted of central memory CD4+ T cells from blood. These receptors all stem from a young man with type 1 diabetes.

This clone was picked up a small number of times. The chain uses TRBV6-5 and TRBJ1-2, with D unclear. Germline CDR1 MNHEY, CDR2 SVGAGI. V was shortened by 2 bases and J by 8 bases, with 9 bases between the two germline ends. The CDR3 loop spans 12 amino acids. The CDR3 region is CASSYPTGGYTF. CDR3 sequence (DNA): TGTGCCAGCAGTTACCCAACCGGGGGCTACACCTTC.

The table lists this clone with a few counts. The chain has TRBV6-5 and TRBJ1-1; possibly TRBD1 for D (6 bases). This CDR3 has 15 amino acids. The germline V gene has CDR1 MNHEY and CDR2 SVGAGI. Deletions cut 0 bases from V and 2 bases from J, with 10 bases between. Here the CDR3 reads CASSYSTRGNTEAFF. DNA for the CDR3: TGTGCCAGCAGTTACTCGACCAGGGGCAACACTGAAGCTTTCTTT.

This clone was recorded a few times. The gene calls are TRBV7-2 and TRBJ2-7, with a possible D match to TRBD1 (5 bases). The V gene lost 3 bases and the J gene lost 3 bases, with 12 bases spanning the gap. Germline V lookup: CDR1 SGHTA, CDR2 FQGNSA. The CDR3 is 14 residues long. CDR3 sequence (DNA): TGTGCCAGCAGCTTGGGGCAGACGGACTACGAGCAGTACTTC. It encodes CASSLGQTDYEQYF.

This clone was observed a few times. The V call is TRBV5-1, the J call TRBJ1-1; the match to TRBD1 covers 8 bases. Germline V lookup: CDR1 SGHRS, CDR2 YFSETQ. This CDR3 is built from 17 residues. The trim removed 0 bases at V and 1 base at J, leaving 8 bases unmatched. The CDR3 reads CASSLGTVTGENTEAFF. The CDR3 DNA is TGCGCCAGCAGCTTGGGCACCGTGACAGGGGAGAACACTGAAGCTTTCTTT.

This clone was counted between two and nine times. This chain connects TRBV5-1 to TRBJ1-1; weak D call: TRBD1 (5 bases). This CDR3 contains 16 residues. The V gene's germline CDR1 is SGHRS and CDR2 YFSETQ. The V and J ends lost 4 bases and 6 bases respectively, with 22 bases between them. CDR3 in DNA: TGCGCCAGCAGCCGAGCCAGGGACTTGAAAGTACCTGAAGCTTTCTTT. Translated: CASSRARDLKVPEAFF.

This clone was counted only a few times. The CDR3 nucleotides read TGTGCCAGCAGCGTAAGTGGGGGGAGCACAGATACGCAGTATTTT. Translating gives CASSVSGGSTDTQYF. V gene TRBV9 combines with J gene TRBJ2-3; maybe TRBD2 (6 bases). The CDR3 covers 15 residues. Germline values: CDR1 SGDLS, CDR2 YYNGEE. V lost 1 base to trimming and J lost 0 bases, with 9 bases between them.

Many counts were recorded for this clone. The rearrangement uses TRBV4-3 and TRBJ2-3; D may be TRBD2 (6 bases). Trimming left V 1 base short and J 5 bases short, with 13 bases between. This CDR3 has 15 residues. CDR1 is LGHNA, CDR2 YSLEER, per germline. CDR3 DNA: TGCGCCAGCAGCCAAGGCCGGGGGTCCGGAGATACGCAGTATTTT. It is translated as CASSQGRGSGDTQYF.

This clone came up a few times. This CDR3 is CASSYSIEDGYTF. The CDR3, as DNA: TGTGCCAGCAGTTACTCGATTGAGGATGGCTACACCTTC. V and J are TRBV6-5 and TRBJ1-2; D not resolved. Per the germline V gene, CDR1 is MNHEY and CDR2 is SVGAGI. Trimming took 0 bases from V and 6 from J, leaving 8 bases between them. The CDR3 consists of 13 residues.

The chain couples TRBV30 to TRBJ1-2; 10 bases are shared with TRBD1. This CDR3 comprises 15 residues. Germline assignment: CDR1 GTSNPN and CDR2 SVGIG (reference sequence). With 2 bases clipped from V and 5 bases from J, the junction kept 8 bases outside the gene matches. The CDR3 sequence: CAWSPWDRGDYGYTF. The CDR3 DNA reads as TGTGCCTGGAGTCCTTGGGACAGGGGAGATTATGGCTACACCTTC.

This clone was counted between two and nine times. This chain links TRBV28 with TRBJ1-5, with D possibly TRBD1 on 5 matching bases. V was clipped by 3 bases and J by 3 bases, with 12 bases between them. CDR3 length equals 15 residues. Germline loops: CDR1 MDHEN, CDR2 SYDVKM. The CDR3 loop is CASSFGGGNNQPQHF. The CDR3 region has the DNA TGTGCCAGCAGTTTTGGGGGGGGAAACAATCAGCCCCAGCATTTT. The variable domain in full, with the rest retrieved from reference TRBV28 and TRBJ1-5, is DVKVTQSSRYLVKRTGEKVFLECVQDMDHENMFWYRQDPGLGLRLIYFSYDVKMKEKGDIPEGYSVSREKKERFSLILESASTNQTSMYLCASSFGGGNNQPQHFGDGTRLSIL.

The CDR3: CASSLAGGPPDTQYF. DNA for the CDR3: TGTGCCAGCAGCTTAGCGGGGGGGCCGCCAGATACGCAGTATTTT. V usage is TRBV7-2 and J usage is TRBJ2-3; D might be TRBD2 (7 bases). CDR1 is SGHTA and CDR2 is FQGNSA in the germline V gene. Deletions cut 0 bases from V and 4 bases from J, with 11 bases between. The CDR3 is 15 amino acids.

In this sample, this clone turned up a few times. The chain carries TRBV11-2 and TRBJ2-2; 13 bases map to TRBD2. The germline V gene has CDR1 SGHAT and CDR2 FQNNGV. This CDR3 spans 17 amino acids. Trimming cost V 7 bases and J 6 bases; bases outside gene matches: 11. For the CDR3, the DNA is TGTGCCAGCAACCCCTTCCTAACTAGCGGGGGGGCCGGGGAGCTGTTTTTT. As protein: CASNPFLTSGGAGELFF.

A few counts support this clone. The chain recombines TRBV6-5 with TRBJ2-7, with D tentatively TRBD1 (5 bases). This CDR3 has 13 residues. Germline V gene lookup returns CDR1 MNHEY and CDR2 SVGAGI. Trimming left V 0 bases short and J 6 bases short, with 9 bases between. The CDR3 DNA reads as TGTGCCAGCAGTTACTCTGCTGACAGCGAGCAGTACTTC. Its translation is CASSYSADSEQYF.

The sample holds a few counts of this clone. This chain connects TRBV7-9 to TRBJ2-2, with 7 positions matching TRBD2. The CDR3 is 13 residues long. With V trimmed by 5 bases and J by 6 bases, 3 bases remained unmatched. Germline CDR1 is SEHNR and CDR2 is FQNEAQ (reference sequence). The CDR3 DNA reads TGTGCCAGCAGCCCGGGGGGTTCCGGGGAGCTGTTTTTT. Translated: CASSPGGSGELFF.

This rearrangement joins TRBV19 to TRBJ2-5, with 7 nucleotides matching TRBD1. The CDR3 runs 13 residues. V gave up 5 bases and J gave up 8 bases; unmatched junction bases: 8. The germline gives CDR1 LNHDA, CDR2 SQIVND (reference sequence). The DNA for the CDR3 is TGTGCCAGTAGTGGAGACAGGGATTCCACCCAGTACTTC. It encodes CASSGDRDSTQYF.